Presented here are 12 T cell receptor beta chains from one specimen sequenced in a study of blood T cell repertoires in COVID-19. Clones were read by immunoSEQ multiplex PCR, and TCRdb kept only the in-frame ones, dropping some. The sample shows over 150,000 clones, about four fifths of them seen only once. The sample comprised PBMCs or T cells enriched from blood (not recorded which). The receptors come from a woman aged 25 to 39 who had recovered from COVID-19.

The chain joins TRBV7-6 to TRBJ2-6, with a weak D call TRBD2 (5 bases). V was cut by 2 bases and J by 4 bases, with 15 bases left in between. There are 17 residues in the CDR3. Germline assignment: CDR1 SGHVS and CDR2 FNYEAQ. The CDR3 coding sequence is TGTGCCAGCAGCTTACGAGCTTCGGCTAGCGGGGCCAACGTCCTGACTTTC. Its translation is CASSLRASASGANVLTF.

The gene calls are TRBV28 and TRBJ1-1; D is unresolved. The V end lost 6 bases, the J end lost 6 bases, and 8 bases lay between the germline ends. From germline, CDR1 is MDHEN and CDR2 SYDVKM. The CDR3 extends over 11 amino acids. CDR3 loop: CASRRPAEAFF. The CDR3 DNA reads TGTGCCAGCAGGAGGCCTGCTGAAGCTTTCTTT.

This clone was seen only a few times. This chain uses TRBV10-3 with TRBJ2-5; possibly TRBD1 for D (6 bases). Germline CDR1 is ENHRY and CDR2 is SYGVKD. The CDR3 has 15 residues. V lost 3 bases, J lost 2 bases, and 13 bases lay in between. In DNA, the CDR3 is TGTGCCATCAGTGACCCCGGACAGACACAAGAGACCCAGTACTTC. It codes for CAISDPGQTQETQYF.

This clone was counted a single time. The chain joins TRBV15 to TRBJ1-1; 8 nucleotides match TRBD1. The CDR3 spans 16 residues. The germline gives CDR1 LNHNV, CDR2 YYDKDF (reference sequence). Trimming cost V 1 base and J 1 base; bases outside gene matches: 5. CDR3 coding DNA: TGTGCCACCAGCAGAGGCTTGGGACAGGAGAACACTGAAGCTTTCTTT. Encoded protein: CATSRGLGQENTEAFF.

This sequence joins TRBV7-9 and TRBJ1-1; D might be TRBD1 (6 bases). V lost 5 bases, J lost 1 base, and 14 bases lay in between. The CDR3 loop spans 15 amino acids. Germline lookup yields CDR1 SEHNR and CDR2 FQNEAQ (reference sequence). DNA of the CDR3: TGTGCCAGCAGCGCAAACAGGGAGCCGAACACTGAAGCTTTCTTT. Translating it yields CASSANREPNTEAFF.

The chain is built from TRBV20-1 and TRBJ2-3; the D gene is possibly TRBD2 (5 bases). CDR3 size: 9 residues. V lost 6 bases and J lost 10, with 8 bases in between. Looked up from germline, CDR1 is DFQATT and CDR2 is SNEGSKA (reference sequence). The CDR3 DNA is TGCAGTGCCGAGGAGGCGCAGTATTTT. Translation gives CSAEEAQYF.

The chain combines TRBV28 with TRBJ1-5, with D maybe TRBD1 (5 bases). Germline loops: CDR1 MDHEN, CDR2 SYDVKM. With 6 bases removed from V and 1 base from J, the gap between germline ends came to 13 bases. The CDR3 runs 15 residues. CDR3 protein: CASRLPEGSNQPQHF. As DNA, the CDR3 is TGTGCCAGCAGGTTGCCGGAGGGGAGCAATCAGCCCCAGCATTTT.

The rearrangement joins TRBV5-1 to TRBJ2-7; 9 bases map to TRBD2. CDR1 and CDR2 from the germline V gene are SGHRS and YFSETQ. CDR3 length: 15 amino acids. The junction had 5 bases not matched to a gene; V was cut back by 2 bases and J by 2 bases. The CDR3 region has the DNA TGCGCCAGCAGCTTCACTAGCGGGTGGACCTACGAGCAGTACTTC. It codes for CASSFTSGWTYEQYF. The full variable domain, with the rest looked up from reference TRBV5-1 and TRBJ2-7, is KAGVTQTPRYLIKTRGQQVTLSCSPISGHRSVSWYQQTPGQGLQFLFEYFSETQRNKGNFPGRFSGRQFSNSRSEMNVSTLELGDSALYLCASSFTSGWTYEQYFGPGTRLTVT.

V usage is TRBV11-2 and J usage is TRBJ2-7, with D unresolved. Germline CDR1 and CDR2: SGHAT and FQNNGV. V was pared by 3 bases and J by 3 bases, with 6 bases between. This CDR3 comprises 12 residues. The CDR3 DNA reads TGTGCCAGCAGCTTGACTCACTACGAGCAGTACGTC. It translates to CASSLTHYEQYV.

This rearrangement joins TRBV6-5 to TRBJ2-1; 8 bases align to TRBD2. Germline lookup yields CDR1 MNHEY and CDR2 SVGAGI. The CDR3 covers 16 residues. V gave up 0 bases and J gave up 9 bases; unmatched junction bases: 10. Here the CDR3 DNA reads TGTGCCAGCAGTTACTCCAAAGCGGGGGTACTCGGTGAGCAGTTCTTC. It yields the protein CASSYSKAGVLGEQFF.

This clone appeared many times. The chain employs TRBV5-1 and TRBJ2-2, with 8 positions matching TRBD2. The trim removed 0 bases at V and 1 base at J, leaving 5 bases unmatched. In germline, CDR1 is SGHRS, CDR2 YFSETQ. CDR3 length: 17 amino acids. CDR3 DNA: TGCGCCAGCAGCTTGGTAAAGAGCGGGGGGAACACCGGGGAGCTGTTTTTT. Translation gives CASSLVKSGGNTGELFF.

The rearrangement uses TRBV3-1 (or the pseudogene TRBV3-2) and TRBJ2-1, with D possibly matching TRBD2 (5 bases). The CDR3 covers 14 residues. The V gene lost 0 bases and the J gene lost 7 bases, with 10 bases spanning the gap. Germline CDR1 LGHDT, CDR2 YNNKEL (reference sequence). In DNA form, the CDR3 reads TGTGCCAGCAGCCAAGAAGGGAGCTTTAATGAGCAGTTCTTC. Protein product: CASSQEGSFNEQFF.